One and the same sample provided the 27 T cell receptor beta chains below, sequenced in a study of blood T cell repertoires in COVID-19. Some clones are missing from TCRdb's copy, which holds only in-frame ones; the method was immunoSEQ multiplex PCR. The sample carries hundreds of thousands of clones, approximately 87% recorded once. The sample was peripheral blood. The receptors come from a human donor in a cohort sampled during active COVID-19.

In this sample, this clone turned up once. The rearrangement links TRBV7-9 to TRBJ2-1; D is undetermined. Germline values: CDR1 SEHNR, CDR2 FQNEAQ (reference sequence). The germline V and J ends were trimmed by 0 bases and 2 bases, with 2 bases remaining between them. The CDR3 contains 13 residues. The CDR3 DNA reads as TGTGCCAGCAGCTTAGCCACCTACAATGAGCAGTTCTTC. Its translation: CASSLATYNEQFF. The complete variable domain, with remaining parts taken from reference TRBV7-9 and TRBJ2-1, reads DTGVSQNPRHKITKRGQNVTFRCDPISEHNRLYWYRQTLGQGPEFLTYFQNEAQLEKSRLLSDRFSAERPKGSFSTLEIQRTEQGDSAMYLCASSLATYNEQFFGPGTRLTVL.

As concerns this clone: At the DNA level, this CDR3 is encoded by other sequences in the same sample as well. The chain combines TRBV4-3 with TRBJ1-1, with no clear D. Germline V CDR1 and CDR2: LGHNA, YSLEER. The CDR3 consists of 13 residues. V was cut by 4 bases and J by 4 bases, with 10 bases left in between. CDR3 bases: TGCGCCAGCAGCCCAACTGGGCGCACTGAAGCTTTCTTT. Amino acids: CASSPTGRTEAFF.

The CDR3, as DNA: TGTGCCAGCATCTCCGCCGCGGGGACTCTATACGAGCAGTACTTC. This encodes CASISAAGTLYEQYF. The chain uses TRBV6-4 and TRBJ2-7; TRBD2 might be the D (6 bases). Trimming removed 7 bases from V and 4 bases from J, with 20 bases in between. The CDR3 extends over 15 amino acids. Germline values: CDR1 MRHNA, CDR2 SNTAGT.

V and J are TRBV5-4 and TRBJ2-2; 7 bases match TRBD1. This CDR3 region has 15 residues. V shed 5 bases, J shed 7 bases, and the junction held 11 bases outside the gene matches. Germline assignment: CDR1 SGHNT and CDR2 YYREEE (reference sequence). CDR3 nucleotide sequence: TGTGCCAGCAGTTCAGGGGGTAGCGTTGTCGGGGAGCTGTTTTTT. It translates to CASSSGGSVVGELFF.

This clone came up once. The genes are TRBV6-5 and TRBJ2-3; tentatively, D is TRBD2 (5 bases). Germline V gene data show CDR1 as MNHEY and CDR2 as SVGAGI. The length of the CDR3 is 13 residues. V lost 5 bases and J lost 3, with 9 bases in between. The CDR3 DNA reads TGTGCCAGCAGTAACGGGATTACAGATACGCAGTATTTT. Protein: CASSNGITDTQYF.

The chain carries TRBV27 and TRBJ2-7, with TRBD1 matching 10 bases. CDR3 length: 19 amino acids. Looked up from germline, CDR1 is MNHEY and CDR2 is SMNVEV (reference sequence). The ends lost 3 bases at V and 3 bases at J; junction bases unmatched: 17. The CDR3 protein is CASSLSLTGGRLRNYEQYF. DNA of the CDR3: TGTGCCAGCAGTTTGTCCTTGACAGGGGGCCGCTTGAGGAACTACGAGCAGTACTTC.

This clone was detected many times. The J gene is TRBJ1-1, the V gene TRBV5-6; the D gene is possibly TRBD1 (5 bases). In germline, CDR1 is SGHDT, CDR2 YYEEEE. The length of the CDR3 is 12 residues. Deletions cut 8 bases from V and 1 base from J, with 9 bases between. The CDR3 DNA follows: TGTGCCAGTTCGACAGCGAACACTGAAGCTTTCTTT. It codes for CASSTANTEAFF.

The V gene is TRBV5-6, the J gene TRBJ1-1; 9 bases fit TRBD1. The junction had 8 bases not matched to a gene; V was cut back by 3 bases and J by 2 bases. The CDR3 spans 16 residues. Germline lookup yields CDR1 SGHDT and CDR2 YYEEEE. The CDR3 nucleotides are TGTGCCAGCAGCTCAAGAAGGGGACAGGGTAACACTGAAGCTTTCTTT. Its protein product is CASSSRRGQGNTEAFF.

This clone was seen only once. J is TRBJ1-5 and V is TRBV5-3, with 8 positions matching TRBD1. TRBV5-3 is classed as an ORF, of uncertain function. This CDR3 region has 18 residues. Germline trimming cut 4 bases from V and 1 base from J; bases unmatched to any gene: 13. The CDR3 here is CARSLRTGRHLSNQPQHF. The CDR3 DNA is TGTGCCAGAAGCCTCAGGACAGGGAGGCACTTAAGCAATCAGCCCCAGCATTTT.

This clone was picked up many times. At one of its ends the junction is not consistent with the germline gene, which may arise from a read error. The chain has TRBV7-7 and TRBJ2-7; a possible D gene is TRBD1 (5 bases). CDR3 size: 15 residues. Germline CDR1 reads SSHAT; CDR2 reads FNYEAQ (reference sequence). In DNA, the CDR3 is TGTGCTAGCAGCTTAGGGGCAGGCAAAGACTACGAGCAGTACTTC. As protein: CASSLGAGKDYEQYF.

For this clone: The sample holds other DNA sequences that translate to the same CDR3. This chain uses TRBV19 with TRBJ2-3, with 9 bases lining up with TRBD2. Germline CDR1 reads LNHDA; CDR2 reads SQIVND (reference sequence). The CDR3 runs to 15 residues. V lost 3 bases, J lost 8 bases, and 9 bases stayed unmatched. Here the CDR3 DNA reads TGTGCCAGTAGTATCGCGGGGGGGGGTAAAGCTACGCAGTATTTT. Amino acid sequence: CASSIAGGGKATQYF.

This chain joins TRBV15 and TRBJ1-2, with 7 positions matching TRBD1. Germline V gene lookup returns CDR1 LNHNV and CDR2 YYDKDF (reference sequence). The V and J ends lost 3 bases and 3 bases, in that order; junction bases with no gene match: 4. The CDR3 runs to 14 residues. The CDR3 loop is CATSRVRGDYGYTF. The DNA for the CDR3 is TGTGCCACCAGCAGGGTCAGGGGGGACTATGGCTACACCTTC.

V is TRBV28 and J is TRBJ1-2; tentative D call: TRBD1 (6 bases). This CDR3 region has 16 residues. The V gene lost 2 bases and the J gene lost 6 bases, with 19 bases spanning the gap. Germline V gene sequence: CDR1 MDHEN, CDR2 SYDVKM. CDR3 protein: CASSLIYLQGGNGYTF. DNA for the CDR3: TGTGCCAGCAGTTTAATCTACTTACAGGGTGGGAATGGCTACACCTTC.

The CDR3 is CASSFSDRGNEQFF. CDR3 in DNA: TGCGCCAGCAGCTTTTCTGACAGGGGGAACGAGCAGTTCTTC. The chain carries TRBV5-1 and TRBJ2-1, with 9 bases that match TRBD1. The CDR3 runs 14 residues. Germline CDR1 and CDR2: SGHRS and YFSETQ. V was clipped by 2 bases and J by 10 bases; unmatched bases: 7.

V is TRBV25-1 and J is TRBJ2-1, with 8 nucleotides matching TRBD2. The trim removed 3 bases at V and 2 bases at J, leaving 0 bases unmatched. The CDR3 sequence is 14 residues long. CDR1 and CDR2 (germline): MGHDK, SYGVNS. For the CDR3, the DNA is TGTGCCAGCAGTGACGGGAGGGCCTACAATGAGCAGTTCTTC. As protein: CASSDGRAYNEQFF.

This clone was seen at least ten times. This chain connects TRBV28 to TRBJ1-3; D call uncertain. CDR3 size: 15 residues. The V gene's germline CDR1 is MDHEN and CDR2 SYDVKM. Deletions cut 3 bases from V and 4 bases from J, with 13 bases between. The CDR3 here is CASSFGSRLGNTIYF. The DNA for the CDR3 is TGTGCCAGCAGTTTTGGGAGTCGTCTCGGAAACACCATATATTTT.

This sequence joins TRBV6-2 or TRBV6-3 and TRBJ2-2; a weak D match, TRBD2 (6 bases). Germline CDR1 is MNHEY and CDR2 is SVGEGT. CDR3 size: 14 residues. The V end was cut by 2 bases, the J end by 5 bases, with 9 bases between. The CDR3 sequence: CASSYAGRTGELFF. DNA of the CDR3: TGTGCCAGCAGTTACGCAGGGAGGACCGGGGAGCTGTTTTTT.

The chain carries TRBV2 and TRBJ1-6; D is perhaps TRBD1 (6 bases). The CDR3 consists of 13 residues. The V and J ends lost 10 bases and 11 bases respectively, with 18 bases between them. CDR1 is SNHLY and CDR2 is FYNNEI in the germline V gene. CDR3 region: CATRAGVQPPLHF. In DNA, the CDR3 is TGTGCCACTAGGGCAGGGGTGCAGCCACCCCTCCACTTT.

The rearrangement joins TRBV2 to TRBJ1-2; D is possibly TRBD1 (5 bases). The ends were cut back, 4 bases at V and 6 bases at J, with 15 bases in the middle. Germline CDR1 SNHLY, CDR2 FYNNEI. This CDR3 has 14 amino acids. The CDR3 sequence is CASSAGEAVHGYTF. For the CDR3, the DNA is TGTGCCAGCAGTGCGGGGGAGGCCGTCCATGGCTACACCTTC.

The V gene is TRBV12-3 or TRBV12-4, the J gene TRBJ2-7, with a possible D match to TRBD2 (6 bases). V gave up 7 bases and J gave up 3 bases, with 10 bases separating them. The CDR3 runs to 12 residues. The DNA for the CDR3 is TGTGCCAGCACCAGAGCGGGCTACGAGCAGTACTTC. This gives the protein CASTRAGYEQYF.

This clone is a singleton in its sample. The genes are TRBV10-2 and TRBJ1-5; 7 bases are shared with TRBD1. The V and J ends lost 7 bases and 6 bases, in that order; junction bases with no gene match: 9. This CDR3 is 14 amino acids long. Per the germline V gene, CDR1 is WSHSY and CDR2 is SAAADI. In nucleotides, the CDR3 is TGCGCCAGCATCGGTGACAGGGCGGGTCAGCCCCAGCATTTT. The encoded protein is CASIGDRAGQPQHF.

The V gene is TRBV5-4, the J gene TRBJ2-7; TRBD1 is a possible D gene (6 bases). Trimming left V 4 bases short and J 1 base short, with 15 bases between. Germline V gene lookup returns CDR1 SGHNT and CDR2 YYREEE (reference sequence). The CDR3 is 15 amino acids. The CDR3 here is CASSPGTLLSYEQYF. DNA for the CDR3: TGTGCCAGCAGCCCAGGGACACTTCTTTCCTACGAGCAGTACTTC.

This clone was detected only once. The chain uses TRBV2 and TRBJ2-1, with a weak D call TRBD1 (7 bases). Germline V gene sequence: CDR1 SNHLY, CDR2 FYNNEI. There are 14 residues in the CDR3. Trimming pared 6 bases from V and 5 bases from J, leaving 14 bases between. CDR3 sequence reads: CASSLGGQNNEQFF. The CDR3 bases are TGTGCCAGCAGCCTCGGGGGACAGAACAATGAGCAGTTCTTC.

This clone was seen only a few times. V and J are TRBV6-2 or TRBV6-3 and TRBJ1-2; no reliable D call. The CDR3 length is 13 residues. V dropped 2 bases and J dropped 8 bases, with 12 bases sitting between them. Germline V gene lookup returns CDR1 MNHEY and CDR2 SVGEGT. DNA for the CDR3: TGTGCCAGCAGTTACGCCCAGAGGCAGGGCTACACCTTC. The encoded protein is CASSYAQRQGYTF.

This chain joins TRBV24-1 and TRBJ2-3; maybe TRBD2 (6 bases). Germline CDR1 reads KGHDR; CDR2 reads SFDVKD. Trimming took off 7 bases at V and 0 bases at J, with 16 bases between the two ends. The CDR3 runs 16 residues. CDR3 region: CATRSRWAGSTDTQYF. In DNA, the CDR3 is TGTGCCACCAGATCAAGGTGGGCGGGAAGCACAGATACGCAGTATTTT.

The CDR3 region has the DNA TGTGCCAGCAGCTTGGTTGGGACAGGGGGTGTCGAGCAGTACTTC. Translated, it gives CASSLVGTGGVEQYF. This rearrangement joins TRBV5-6 to TRBJ2-7; 11 nucleotides align to TRBD1. The CDR3 covers 15 residues. Trimming cost V 0 bases and J 6 bases; bases outside gene matches: 5. Germline CDR1 SGHDT, CDR2 YYEEEE.

The V call is TRBV10-2, the J call TRBJ2-2, with D perhaps matching TRBD2 (5 bases). Germline CDR1 is WSHSY and CDR2 is SAAADI. The CDR3 contains 14 residues. V lost 3 bases, J lost 6 bases, and 11 bases lay in between. In DNA form, the CDR3 reads TGCGCCAGCAGTGAAGGCAGGCGGGCCGGGGAGCTGTTTTTT. Protein product: CASSEGRRAGELFF.